The 4 T cell receptor beta chains presented below share a single source sample, sequenced in a study of prognosis after radiotherapy for stage I lung cancer. The study amplified the TCR beta CDR3 region from genomic DNA. This amplification was carried out by two rounds of multiplex PCR. Used in first-round PCR were primers specific to each TRBV and TRBJ gene. A single record per CDR3 protein comes from TCRdb applying MiXCR to the multiplex PCR reads. The table lists about 22,000 distinct CDR3 sequences, around 39% of them singletons, with roughly a fifth in the top ten. Specimen: PBMCs, collected before or after stereotactic body radiation therapy (not recorded which). Receptors were obtained from a donor aged 50 or older with non-small cell lung cancer.

This clonotype was counted at least ten times. The CDR3 loop reads CASSIGTVNSYEQYF. The DNA of the CDR3 is TGTGCCAGCAGCATAGGGACGGTAAATTCCTACGAGCAGTACTTC. This chain links TRBV7-9 with TRBJ2-7; D may match TRBD1 or TRBD2 (5 bases each). The germline gives CDR1 SEHNR, CDR2 FQNEAQ (reference sequence). This CDR3 is built from 15 residues. Trimming took off 5 bases at V and 1 base at J, with 15 bases between the two ends.

The CDR3 sequence is CASSGWVDGYTF. In DNA form, the CDR3 reads TGTGCCAGCTCAGGATGGGTCGATGGCTACACCTTC. The chain recombines TRBV3-1 with TRBJ1-2; D remains ambiguous. The CDR3 is made up of 12 amino acids. The V end was cut by 8 bases, the J end by 6 bases, with 13 bases between. Germline V lookup: CDR1 LGHDT, CDR2 YNNKEL (reference sequence).

The J gene is TRBJ1-1, the V gene TRBV5-1, with D tentatively TRBD1 (6 bases). The V and J ends lost 4 bases and 1 base respectively, with 14 bases between them. The CDR3 totals 15 residues. Germline lookup yields CDR1 SGHRS and CDR2 YFSETQ. CDR3 in amino acids: CASSPVGGANTEAFF. The CDR3 DNA reads TGCGCCAGCAGCCCGGTGGGGGGGGCGAACACTGAAGCTTTCTTT.

This chain's CDR3 is CASSTGDNEQFF. CDR3 DNA sequence: TGTGCCAGCAGTACAGGGGACAATGAGCAGTTCTTC. The chain has TRBV6-4 and TRBJ2-1, with 7 bases lining up with TRBD1. CDR3 length: 12 amino acids. Germline loops: CDR1 MRHNA, CDR2 SNTAGT. The junction had 0 bases not matched to a gene; V was cut back by 5 bases and J by 5 bases.